This T cell receptor beta chain was documented in a study of blood T cell repertoires in COVID-19. Produced via immunoSEQ multiplex PCR; TCRdb's table is partial and in-frame only. The profile shows some 250,000 clones, around 88% of them singletons. This clonotype was obtained from a man aged 80 or over with acute or convalescent COVID-19. The sequenced sample consisted of peripheral blood.

CDR3: CASSLEIFRSQHF. The DNA for the CDR3 is TGTGCCAGCAGCTTGGAGATTTTTCGGTCCCAGCATTTT. The rearrangement links TRBV5-5 to TRBJ1-5; D unresolved. The CDR3 runs to 13 residues. Per germline, CDR1 SGHKS and CDR2 YYEKEE (reference sequence). V was shortened by 0 bases and J by 11 bases, with 12 bases between the two germline ends.